Listed here is a single T cell receptor beta chain. Antigen specificity is unknown. The germline CDR1 and CDR2 sequences are PRHDT and FYEKMQ (reference sequence). The germline V and J ends were trimmed by 7 bases and 0 bases, with 15 bases remaining between them. The CDR3 sequence is 16 residues long. Extracted from the samples, RNA was reverse transcribed into cDNA to serve as the sequencing template. Sequencing was performed with immunoSEQ multiplex PCR; in TCRdb, only in-frame clones are kept and a portion is missing. The data show around 150,000 clones, roughly 60% seen once. Researchers picked out CD4+ and CD8+ T cells from PBMCs by sorting. These data originate in a study of CD8+ T cells in alopecia areata. Study conclusions and caveats: It was lesional scalp, especially alopecia totalis/universalis, that showed higher clonality than normal scalp. Scalp sequencing also captures normal skin's resident alphabeta T cells. Patients shared TCRs less clearly than mice did, possibly for HLA-related reasons.

V is TRBV13 and J is TRBJ1-4; D may be TRBD1 (5 bases). The source of this sequence is a human donor in good health. Sequencing input: CD8+ T cells sorted from blood. For the CDR3, the DNA is TGTGCCAGCAAAACTTCCGGGACCTCAACTAATGAAAAACTGTTTTTT. Its protein product is CASKTSGTSTNEKLFF.